This T cell receptor (beta chain) was captured in a study of vaccination and CD4 T cells after COVID-19. Points from the study as a whole: Post-vaccination, and not before, a median roughly 89% of reactive clones appeared in convalescent patients.

Sequence data for DNA of cultured CD4+ T cells were generated by the Oncomine TCR Beta short-read assay. TCRdb processed the PCR reads anew with MiXCR; each CDR3 protein has one entry. The repertoire holds 9,500 or so distinct CDR3 sequences, with about 30% as singletons. The germline V gene encodes CDR1 LNHNV and CDR2 YYDKDF (reference sequence). The V segment lost 0 bases and the J segment 7 bases; nucleotides outside the gene matches: 10. This CDR3 comprises 17 residues. Treatment noted: approximately 11-day PBMC culture with coronavirus spike peptide pools or control peptides (ViraFEST assay). ViraFEST enlarged antigen-specific T cell populations with peptide pools and afterwards sequenced TCRs. On this clonotype: The antigen remains undetermined.

The sequence was collected from a human donor who had recovered from COVID-19. The chain is built from TRBV15 and TRBJ1-2; 11 nucleotides align to TRBD1. This specimen was CD4+ T cells from blood, cultured in vitro, taken after SARS-CoV-2 vaccination. This CDR3 is CATSRDRPGQGAGGYTF. CDR3 bases: TGTGCCACCAGCAGAGATCGTCCCGGACAGGGGGCTGGTGGCTACACCTTC.